This entry lists 22 T cell receptor beta chains sequenced from one sample in a study of cytomegalovirus exposure and HLA in healthy donors. The PCR used 60 Vbeta and 13 Jbeta primers. Profiled with immunoSEQ multiplex PCR; TCRdb holds only in-frame clones, not every one. In the table there are about 160,000 clones, nearly 80% of which are singletons. The sequencing sample was made of PBMCs. These receptors were taken from a woman in her 50s in good health and CMV-seropositive.

The rearrangement joins TRBV28 to TRBJ2-7, with 7 positions matching TRBD1. This CDR3 region has 15 residues. Trimming removed 6 bases from V and 6 bases from J; junction bases left unmatched: 14. The germline CDR1 and CDR2 sequences are MDHEN and SYDVKM. The CDR3 bases are TGTGCCAGCAGCTCATCCGGGACAGTGGGTGGCGAGCAGTACTTC. Protein: CASSSSGTVGGEQYF.

The rearrangement links TRBV5-1 to TRBJ1-6; D ambiguous. The CDR3 contains 14 residues. CDR1 and CDR2 from the germline V gene are SGHRS and YFSETQ. V lost 1 base, J lost 9 bases, and 11 bases lay in between. The CDR3 protein is CASSLRQAPSPLHF. In DNA, the CDR3 is TGCGCCAGCAGCTTGAGGCAGGCCCCTTCACCCCTCCACTTT.

V usage is TRBV30 and J usage is TRBJ2-3; a possible D gene is TRBD2 (5 bases). Germline lookup yields CDR1 GTSNPN and CDR2 SVGIG (reference sequence). Trimming removed 1 base from V and 5 bases from J, with 13 bases in between. CDR3 length: 14 amino acids. Here the CDR3 reads CAWSGTRALDTQYF. The CDR3 DNA follows: TGTGCCTGGAGTGGGACTCGAGCCCTAGATACGCAGTATTTT.

The chain links TRBV19 to TRBJ1-2; D remains ambiguous. Germline V gene sequence: CDR1 LNHDA, CDR2 SQIVND (reference sequence). Trimming left V 3 bases short and J 10 bases short, with 9 bases between. The CDR3 is 11 amino acids. CDR3 loop: CASSIDRHYTF. The CDR3 DNA reads as TGTGCCAGTAGTATTGATCGACACTACACCTTC.

The CDR3 nucleotides are TGTGCCAGCAGCTTGTGGACCGGGACAGGGATTTATTCACCCCTCCACTTT. The encoded protein is CASSLWTGTGIYSPLHF. The chain uses TRBV5-6 and TRBJ1-6, with TRBD1 matching 9 bases. J was trimmed by 8 bases and V by 1 base; bases with no gene match: 10. This CDR3 is 17 amino acids long. Germline CDR1 SGHDT, CDR2 YYEEEE.

This rearrangement joins TRBV7-2 to TRBJ1-1, with D uncertain. Germline values: CDR1 SGHTA, CDR2 FQGNSA. Trimming took off 3 bases at V and 1 base at J, with 9 bases between the two ends. This CDR3 is built from 14 residues. CDR3 protein: CASSFGRQNTEAFF. DNA for the CDR3: TGTGCCAGCAGCTTTGGCAGACAGAACACTGAAGCTTTCTTT.

J is TRBJ2-7 and V is TRBV29-1, with a possible D match to TRBD2 (5 bases). From germline, CDR1 is SQVTM and CDR2 ANQGSEA. The ends were cut back, 1 base at V and 2 bases at J, with 12 bases in the middle. The CDR3 has 14 amino acids. The CDR3 region is CSVEARGSTYEQYF. CDR3 DNA: TGCAGCGTTGAAGCCCGGGGTTCTACCTACGAGCAGTACTTC.

This rearrangement joins TRBV5-1 to TRBJ2-7, with D perhaps matching TRBD1 (5 bases). This CDR3 spans 15 amino acids. Germline loops: CDR1 SGHRS, CDR2 YFSETQ. V lost 4 bases, J lost 3 bases, and 17 bases lay in between. CDR3 residues: CASSRQDTGFYEQYF. CDR3 coding DNA: TGCGCCAGCAGCCGCCAGGACACTGGATTCTACGAGCAGTACTTC.

The chain carries TRBV9 and TRBJ2-3; TRBD2 is a possible D gene (5 bases). V dropped 0 bases and J dropped 7 bases, with 12 bases sitting between them. Germline V lookup: CDR1 SGDLS, CDR2 YYNGEE. There are 14 residues in the CDR3. As DNA, the CDR3 is TGTGCCAGCAGCGTAGCGGTGGACGGGAATACGCAGTATTTT. Translated, it gives CASSVAVDGNTQYF.

The chain carries TRBV5-4 and TRBJ2-7; D is possibly TRBD1 (6 bases). CDR1 and CDR2 from the germline V gene are SGHNT and YYREEE (reference sequence). The CDR3 has 15 residues. Trimming stripped 0 bases from V and 3 bases from J, with 13 bases between. The CDR3 loop is CASSLDREVFYEQYF. CDR3 DNA sequence: TGTGCCAGCAGCTTGGACAGGGAAGTTTTCTACGAGCAGTACTTC.

The J gene is TRBJ2-1, the V gene TRBV5-6, with a tentative D call TRBD1 (5 bases). The germline gives CDR1 SGHDT, CDR2 YYEEEE. The CDR3 runs 15 residues. Trimming removed 0 bases at V and 6 bases at J, with 13 bases between. The CDR3 here is CASSLVGRASNEQFF. The DNA of the CDR3 is TGTGCCAGCAGCTTGGTCGGCAGGGCCAGCAATGAGCAGTTCTTC.

This clone was counted once. The rearrangement links TRBV7-9 to TRBJ2-2; no clear D gene. There are 15 residues in the CDR3. The germline gives CDR1 SEHNR, CDR2 FQNEAQ (reference sequence). The V gene lost 5 bases and the J gene lost 0 bases, with 10 bases spanning the gap. The CDR3 bases are TGTGCCAGCAGCCTACCCAAATCGAACACCGGGGAGCTGTTTTTT. Its translation: CASSLPKSNTGELFF.

This clone appeared a single time. The CDR3 region has the DNA TGTGCCATCAGTGACGGGACAGGGGGCGTTCGGAGCTATGGCTACACCTTC. Its protein is CAISDGTGGVRSYGYTF. This chain connects TRBV10-3 to TRBJ1-2; 12 positions match TRBD1. CDR3 length equals 17 residues. The germline gives CDR1 ENHRY, CDR2 SYGVKD. V lost 3 bases and J lost 4; bases outside the gene matches: 9.

The chain uses TRBV9 and TRBJ2-2; 9 bases are shared with TRBD1. The CDR3 is 17 amino acids. Germline loops: CDR1 SGDLS, CDR2 YYNGEE. J lost 6 bases, V lost 0 bases, and 9 bases had no gene match. The CDR3, as DNA: TGTGCCAGCAGCGTAGAGGGGACAGGGATACTGGCCGGGGAGCTGTTTTTT. Residues: CASSVEGTGILAGELFF. Based on the CDR3 plus reference TRBV9 and TRBJ2-2, the full variable domain is DSGVTQTPKHLITATGQRVTLRCSPRSGDLSVYWYQQSLDQGLQFLIQYYNGEERAKGNILERFSAQQFPDLHSELNLSSLELGDSALYFCASSVEGTGILAGELFFGEGSRLTVL.

V and J are TRBV11-2 and TRBJ2-2, with 8 bases identical to TRBD1. V lost 1 base, J lost 5 bases, and 0 bases stayed unmatched. CDR1 is SGHAT, CDR2 FQNNGV, per germline. The length of the CDR3 is 14 residues. In DNA, the CDR3 is TGTGCCAGCAGCTTAGGACAGGGGACCGGGGAGCTGTTTTTT. Its translation is CASSLGQGTGELFF.

The chain is built from TRBV6-1 and TRBJ2-7; TRBD1 matches at 8 bases. CDR1 is MNHNS, CDR2 SASEGT, per germline. With 5 bases clipped from V and 5 bases from J, the junction kept 5 bases outside the gene matches. This CDR3 region has 13 residues. This CDR3 reads CASSLQGANEQYF. CDR3 in DNA: TGTGCCAGCAGTCTGCAGGGGGCCAACGAGCAGTACTTC.

This chain links TRBV6-1 with TRBJ2-7, with D possibly being TRBD1 (5 bases). Trimming shortened V by 7 bases and J by 4 bases, and 11 bases separated the two germline ends. Germline V gene sequence: CDR1 MNHNS, CDR2 SASEGT. The CDR3 covers 12 residues. CDR3 in DNA: TGTGCCAGCACTGCTAGGGGATACGAGCAGTACTTC. Translated: CASTARGYEQYF.

In its sample, this clone was seen a few times. V and J are TRBV28 and TRBJ1-3; D ambiguous. Trimming stripped 6 bases from V and 4 bases from J, with 16 bases between. The CDR3 runs to 15 residues. Germline V gives CDR1 MDHEN, CDR2 SYDVKM. In nucleotides, the CDR3 is TGTGCCAGCAGCTCGCCAGGTGCCGAGGGAAACACCATATATTTT. Amino acids: CASSSPGAEGNTIYF.

The chain combines TRBV20-1 with TRBJ1-5; D is undetermined. CDR1 and CDR2 from the germline V gene are DFQATT and SNEGSKA (reference sequence). The V end was cut by 6 bases, the J end by 5 bases, with 5 bases between. The CDR3 sequence is 10 residues long. CDR3 residues: CSAPDQPQHF. CDR3 DNA sequence: TGCAGTGCCCCTGATCAGCCCCAGCATTTT.

V usage is TRBV19 and J usage is TRBJ2-5, with D possibly TRBD2 on 6 matching bases. The CDR3 is 14 amino acids. V shed 4 bases and J shed 2 bases, with 11 bases lying between them. Germline V gene lookup returns CDR1 LNHDA and CDR2 SQIVND (reference sequence). The CDR3 DNA is TGTGCCAGTAGTACGGGACTCCTTCAAGAGACCCAGTACTTC. Translated, it gives CASSTGLLQETQYF.

The chain carries TRBV19 and TRBJ1-3; TRBD1 might be the D (5 bases). Trimming shortened V by 7 bases and J by 0 bases, and 16 bases separated the two germline ends. The CDR3 is made up of 16 amino acids. The germline CDR1 and CDR2 sequences are LNHDA and SQIVND (reference sequence). The CDR3 DNA is TGTGCCAGTACCACAAAACAGGCCTTCTCTGGAAACACCATATATTTT. Protein product: CASTTKQAFSGNTIYF.

The chain links TRBV7-9 to TRBJ1-2; D unclear. The CDR3 extends over 14 amino acids. Trimming stripped 6 bases from V and 0 bases from J, with 11 bases between. Germline V gene data show CDR1 as SEHNR and CDR2 as FQNEAQ (reference sequence). CDR3 DNA sequence: TGTGCCAGCAGTAGCCCGGCCTCTAACTATGGCTACACCTTC. It codes for CASSSPASNYGYTF.